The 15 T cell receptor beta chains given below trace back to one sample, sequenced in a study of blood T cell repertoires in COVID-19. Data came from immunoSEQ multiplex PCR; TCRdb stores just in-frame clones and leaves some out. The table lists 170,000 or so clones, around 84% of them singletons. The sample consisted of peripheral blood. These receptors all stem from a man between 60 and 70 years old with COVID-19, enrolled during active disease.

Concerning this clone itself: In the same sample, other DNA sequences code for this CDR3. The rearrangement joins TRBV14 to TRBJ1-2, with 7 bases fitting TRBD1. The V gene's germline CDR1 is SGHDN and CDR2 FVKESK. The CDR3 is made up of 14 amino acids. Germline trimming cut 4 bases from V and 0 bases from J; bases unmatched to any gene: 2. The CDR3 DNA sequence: TGTGCCAGCAGCCCAGGGACAGCTAACTATGGCTACACCTTC. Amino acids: CASSPGTANYGYTF.

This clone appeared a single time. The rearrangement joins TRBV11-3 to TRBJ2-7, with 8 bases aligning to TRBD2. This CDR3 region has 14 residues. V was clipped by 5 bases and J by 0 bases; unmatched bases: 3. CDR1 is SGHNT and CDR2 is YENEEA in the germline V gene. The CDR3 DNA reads TGTGCCAGCAGCAGGCGGGGGGACTCCTACGAGCAGTACTTC. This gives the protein CASSRRGDSYEQYF.

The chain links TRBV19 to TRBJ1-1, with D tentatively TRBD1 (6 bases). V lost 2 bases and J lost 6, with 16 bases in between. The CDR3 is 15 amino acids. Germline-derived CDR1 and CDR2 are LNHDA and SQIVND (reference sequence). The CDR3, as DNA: TGTGCCAGTAGTATACAGACAGGCTCTTTCCCTGAAGCTTTCTTT. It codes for CASSIQTGSFPEAFF.

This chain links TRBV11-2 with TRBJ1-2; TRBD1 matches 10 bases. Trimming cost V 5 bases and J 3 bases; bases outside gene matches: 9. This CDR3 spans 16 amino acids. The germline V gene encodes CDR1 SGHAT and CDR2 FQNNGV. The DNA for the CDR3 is TGTGCCAGCAGCCCTCGTTTGACAGGGGGCGACTATGGCTACACCTTC. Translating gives CASSPRLTGGDYGYTF.

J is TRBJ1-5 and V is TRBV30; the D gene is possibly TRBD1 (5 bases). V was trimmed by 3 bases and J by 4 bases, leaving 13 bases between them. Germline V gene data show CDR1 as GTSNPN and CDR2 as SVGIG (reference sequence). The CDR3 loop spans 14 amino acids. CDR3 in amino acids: CAWRGPTENQPQHF. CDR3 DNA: TGTGCCTGGAGAGGGCCGACAGAAAATCAGCCCCAGCATTTT.

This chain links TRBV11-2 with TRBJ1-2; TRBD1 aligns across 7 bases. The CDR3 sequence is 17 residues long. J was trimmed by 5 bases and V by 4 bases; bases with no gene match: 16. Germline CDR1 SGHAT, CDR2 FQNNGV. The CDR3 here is CASSSPGQQSRLYGYTF. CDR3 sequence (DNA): TGTGCCAGCAGCTCCCCGGGACAGCAAAGCCGACTTTATGGCTACACCTTC.

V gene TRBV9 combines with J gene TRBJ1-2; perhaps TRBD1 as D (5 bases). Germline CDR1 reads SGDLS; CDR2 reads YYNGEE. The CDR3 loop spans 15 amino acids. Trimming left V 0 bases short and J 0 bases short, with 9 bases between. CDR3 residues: CASSVEGLPNYGYTF. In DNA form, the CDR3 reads TGTGCCAGCAGCGTAGAGGGGCTCCCTAACTATGGCTACACCTTC.

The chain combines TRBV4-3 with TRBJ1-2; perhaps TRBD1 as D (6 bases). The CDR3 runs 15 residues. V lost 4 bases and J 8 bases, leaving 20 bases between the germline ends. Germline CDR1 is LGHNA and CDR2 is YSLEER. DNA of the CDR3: TGCGCCAGCAGCCCACGACAGGACGCCTTGTCGGGCTACACCTTC. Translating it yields CASSPRQDALSGYTF.

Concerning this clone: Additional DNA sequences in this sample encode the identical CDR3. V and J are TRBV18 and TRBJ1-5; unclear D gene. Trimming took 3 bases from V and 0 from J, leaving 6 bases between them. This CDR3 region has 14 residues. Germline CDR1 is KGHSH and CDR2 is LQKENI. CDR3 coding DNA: TGTGCCAGCTCACCGTTAGATAGCAATCAGCCCCAGCATTTT. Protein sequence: CASSPLDSNQPQHF.

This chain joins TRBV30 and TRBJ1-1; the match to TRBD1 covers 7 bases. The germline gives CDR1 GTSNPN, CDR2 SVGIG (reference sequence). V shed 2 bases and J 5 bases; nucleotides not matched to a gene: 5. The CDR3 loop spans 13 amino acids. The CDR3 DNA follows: TGTGCCTGGAGTCGACAGGGAGGAACTGAAGCTTTCTTT. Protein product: CAWSRQGGTEAFF.

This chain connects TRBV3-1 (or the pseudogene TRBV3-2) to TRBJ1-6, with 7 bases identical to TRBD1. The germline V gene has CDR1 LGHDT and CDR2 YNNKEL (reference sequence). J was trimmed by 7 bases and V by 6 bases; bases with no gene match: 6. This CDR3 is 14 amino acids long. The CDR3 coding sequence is TGTGCCAGCAGTCAACAGGGGTGGAATTCACCCCTCCACTTT. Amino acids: CASSQQGWNSPLHF.

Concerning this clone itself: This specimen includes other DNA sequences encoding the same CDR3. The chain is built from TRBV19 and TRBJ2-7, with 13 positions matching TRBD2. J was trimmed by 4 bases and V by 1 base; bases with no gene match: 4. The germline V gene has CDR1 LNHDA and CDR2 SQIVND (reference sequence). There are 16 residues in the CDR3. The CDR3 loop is CASSIGLAGGRYEQYF. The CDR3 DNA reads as TGTGCCAGTAGTATAGGACTAGCGGGAGGAAGGTACGAGCAGTACTTC.

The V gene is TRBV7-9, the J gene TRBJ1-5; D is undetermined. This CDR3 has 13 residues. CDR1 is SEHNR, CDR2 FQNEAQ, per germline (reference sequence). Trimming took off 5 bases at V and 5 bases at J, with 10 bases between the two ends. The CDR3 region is CASSPASHQPQHF. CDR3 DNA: TGTGCCAGCAGCCCTGCGAGCCATCAGCCCCAGCATTTT.

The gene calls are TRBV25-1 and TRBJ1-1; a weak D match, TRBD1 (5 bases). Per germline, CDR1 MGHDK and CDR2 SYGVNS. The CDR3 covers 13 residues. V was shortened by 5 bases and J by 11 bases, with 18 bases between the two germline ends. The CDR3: CASSLQASTGAFF. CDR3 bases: TGTGCCAGCAGTCTACAGGCATCCACCGGGGCTTTCTTT.

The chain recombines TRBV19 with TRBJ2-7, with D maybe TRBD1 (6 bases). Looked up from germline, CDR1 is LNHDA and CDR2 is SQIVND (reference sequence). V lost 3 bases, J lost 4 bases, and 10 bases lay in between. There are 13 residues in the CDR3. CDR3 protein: CASSMARGYEQYF. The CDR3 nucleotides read TGTGCCAGTAGTATGGCCAGGGGTTACGAGCAGTACTTC.